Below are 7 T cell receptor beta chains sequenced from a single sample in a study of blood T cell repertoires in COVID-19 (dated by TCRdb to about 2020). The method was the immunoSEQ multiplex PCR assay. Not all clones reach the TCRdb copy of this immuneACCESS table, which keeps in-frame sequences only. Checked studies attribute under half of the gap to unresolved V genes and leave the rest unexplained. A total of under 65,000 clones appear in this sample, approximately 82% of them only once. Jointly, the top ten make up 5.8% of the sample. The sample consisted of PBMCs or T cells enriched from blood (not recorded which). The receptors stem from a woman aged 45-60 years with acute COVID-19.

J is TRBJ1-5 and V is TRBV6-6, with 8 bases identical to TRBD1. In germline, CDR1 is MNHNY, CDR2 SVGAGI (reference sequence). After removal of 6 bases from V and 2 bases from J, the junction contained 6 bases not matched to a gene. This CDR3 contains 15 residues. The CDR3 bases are TGTGCCAGCAGCGTCGACAGGGGAGGCAATCAGCCCCAGCATTTT. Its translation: CASSVDRGGNQPQHF.

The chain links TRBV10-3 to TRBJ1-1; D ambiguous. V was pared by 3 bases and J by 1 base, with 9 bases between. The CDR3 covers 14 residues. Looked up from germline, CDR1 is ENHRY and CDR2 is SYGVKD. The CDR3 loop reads CAISDRNGNTEAFF. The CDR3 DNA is TGTGCCATCAGTGACCGAAACGGGAACACTGAAGCTTTCTTT.

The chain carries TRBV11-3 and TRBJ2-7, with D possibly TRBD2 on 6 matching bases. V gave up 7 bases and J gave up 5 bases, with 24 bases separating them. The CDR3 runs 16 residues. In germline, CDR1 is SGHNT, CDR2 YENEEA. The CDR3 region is CASTGGSKTGINEQYF. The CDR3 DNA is TGTGCCAGCACCGGGGGATCCAAGACCGGGATCAACGAGCAGTACTTC.

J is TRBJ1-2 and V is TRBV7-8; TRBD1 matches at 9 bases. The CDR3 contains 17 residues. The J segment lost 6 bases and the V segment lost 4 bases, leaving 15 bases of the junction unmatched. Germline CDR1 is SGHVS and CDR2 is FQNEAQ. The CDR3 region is CASSSRTPGQGADGYTF. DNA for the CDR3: TGTGCCAGCAGCTCAAGAACGCCGGGACAGGGAGCCGATGGCTACACCTTC.

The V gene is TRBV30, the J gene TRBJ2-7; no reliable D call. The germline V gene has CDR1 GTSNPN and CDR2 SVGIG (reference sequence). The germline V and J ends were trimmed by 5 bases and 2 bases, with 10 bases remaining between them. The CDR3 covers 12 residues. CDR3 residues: CAWSGDAYEQYF. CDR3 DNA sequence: TGTGCCTGGTCGGGTGACGCCTACGAGCAGTACTTC. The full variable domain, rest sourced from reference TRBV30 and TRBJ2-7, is SQTIHQWPATLVQPVGSPLSLECTVEGTSNPNLYWYRQAAGRGLQLLFYSVGIGQISSEVPQNLSASRPQDRQFILSSKKLLLSDSGFYLCAWSGDAYEQYFGPGTRLTVT.

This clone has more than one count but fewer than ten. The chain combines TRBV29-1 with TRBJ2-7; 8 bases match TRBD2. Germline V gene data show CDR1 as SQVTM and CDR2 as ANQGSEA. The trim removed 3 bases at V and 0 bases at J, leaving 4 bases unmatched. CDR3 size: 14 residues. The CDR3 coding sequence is TGCAGCGTTGATGCGGGGGGACTCTCCTACGAGCAGTACTTC. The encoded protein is CSVDAGGLSYEQYF.

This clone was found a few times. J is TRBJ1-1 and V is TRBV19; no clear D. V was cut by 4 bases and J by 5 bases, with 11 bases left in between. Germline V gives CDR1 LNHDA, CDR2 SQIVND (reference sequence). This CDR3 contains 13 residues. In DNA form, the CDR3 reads TGTGCCAGTAGTACTAGTAGAATGACTGAAGCTTTCTTT. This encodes CASSTSRMTEAFF. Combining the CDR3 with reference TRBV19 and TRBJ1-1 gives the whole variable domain DGGITQSPKYLFRKEGQNVTLSCEQNLNHDAMYWYRQDPGQGLRLIYYSQIVNDFQKGDIAEGYSVSREKKESFPLTVTSAQKNPTAFYLCASSTSRMTEAFFGQGTRLTVV.